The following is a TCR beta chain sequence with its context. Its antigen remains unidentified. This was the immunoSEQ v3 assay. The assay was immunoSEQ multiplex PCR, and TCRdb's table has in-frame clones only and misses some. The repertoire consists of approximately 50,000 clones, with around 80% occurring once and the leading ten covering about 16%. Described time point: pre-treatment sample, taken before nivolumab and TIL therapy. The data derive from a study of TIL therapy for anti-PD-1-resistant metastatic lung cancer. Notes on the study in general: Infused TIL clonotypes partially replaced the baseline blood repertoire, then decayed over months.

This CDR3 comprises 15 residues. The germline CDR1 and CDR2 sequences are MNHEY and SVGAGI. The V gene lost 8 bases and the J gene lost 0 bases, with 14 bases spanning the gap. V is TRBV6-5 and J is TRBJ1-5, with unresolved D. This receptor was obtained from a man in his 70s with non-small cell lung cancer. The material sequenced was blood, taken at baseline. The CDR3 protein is CASRNGQSSNQPQHF. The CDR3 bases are TGTGCCAGCCGAAATGGCCAGTCTAGCAATCAGCCCCAGCATTTT.